Below are 7 T cell receptor beta chains sequenced from a single sample in a study of low-dose radiotherapy and immunotherapy resistance in tumors. Alpha- and beta-chain coverage of first-strand cDNA came from TRAV- and TRBV-specific primers. PCR amplification of the TCRs was performed with Phusion for 20 to 25 PCR cycles, and it relied on a constant-region primer together with a V-primer adapter. A single record per CDR3 protein comes from TCRdb applying MiXCR to the reads. The sample consists of 7,100 or so distinct CDR3 sequences, about 53% of them appearing once. These receptors originate from a human donor with advanced metastatic prostate, ovarian, gallbladder or colorectal cancer (not recorded which). This table probably holds off-target reads from a library built for another chain.

The rearrangement joins TRBV18 to TRBJ1-1, with D hard to call. Trimming took 4 bases from V and 5 from J, leaving 14 bases between them. The germline V gene has CDR1 KGHSH and CDR2 LQKENI. The CDR3 runs 14 residues. The CDR3 nucleotides read TGTGCCAGCTCACAGACCGGAGTGGGAACTGAAGCTTTCTTT. Translation: CASSQTGVGTEAFF.

The chain joins TRBV4-2 to TRBJ2-7; 8 bases fit TRBD2. The CDR3 has 16 amino acids. J gave up 7 bases and V 0 bases, and 11 bases lay outside the gene matches. Germline CDR1 reads LGHNA; CDR2 reads YNFKEQ. DNA for the CDR3: TGTGCCAGCAGCCAAGAGTGGGCTGGAGCGGGAGATGAGCAGTACTTC. This translates into CASSQEWAGAGDEQYF.

V gene TRBV6-8 combines with J gene TRBJ2-3; possibly TRBD1 for D (6 bases). V was cut by 10 bases and J by 6 bases, with 11 bases left in between. The CDR3 runs to 11 residues. Germline V gene lookup returns CDR1 MNHGY and CDR2 SAAAGT. The CDR3 sequence is CATTDRDTQYF. The CDR3 DNA reads as TGTGCCACTACTGACAGGGATACGCAGTATTTT.

CDR3 sequence (DNA): TGTGCCAGTAGAAGGGGGATGAACACTGAAGCTTTCTTT. It is translated as CASRRGMNTEAFF. The chain carries TRBV19 and TRBJ1-1; possibly TRBD1 for D (6 bases). The CDR3 spans 13 residues. V was shortened by 6 bases and J by 0 bases, with 8 bases between the two germline ends. The germline V gene encodes CDR1 LNHDA and CDR2 SQIVND (reference sequence).

J is TRBJ2-7 and V is TRBV7-8; 11 bases agree with TRBD2. The CDR3 covers 16 residues. Germline lookup yields CDR1 SGHVS and CDR2 FQNEAQ. With V trimmed by 5 bases and J by 2 bases, 8 bases remained unmatched. The CDR3 nucleotides read TGTGCCAGCAGCCTAGGGACTAGCGGTTATGCCTACGAGCAGTACTTC. It encodes CASSLGTSGYAYEQYF. Supplemented by reference TRBV7-8 and TRBJ2-7, the full variable domain reads GAGVSQSPRYKVAKRGQDVALRCDPISGHVSLFWYQQALGQGPEFLTYFQNEAQLDKSGLPSDRFFAERPEGSVSTLKIQRTQQEDSAVYLCASSLGTSGYAYEQYFGPGTRLTVT.

The J gene is TRBJ2-1, the V gene TRBV6-6; D gene uncertain. Germline V gives CDR1 MNHNY, CDR2 SVGAGI (reference sequence). Trimming shortened V by 4 bases and J by 4 bases, and 8 bases separated the two germline ends. The CDR3 has 13 residues. Here the CDR3 reads CASSSPSYNEQFF. The CDR3 DNA reads as TGTGCCAGCAGTTCCCCTTCTTACAATGAGCAGTTCTTC.

The genes are TRBV14 and TRBJ1-1, with D tentatively TRBD1 (5 bases). V lost 1 base, J lost 3 bases, and 24 bases lay in between. There are 19 residues in the CDR3. Germline V lookup: CDR1 SGHDN, CDR2 FVKESK. CDR3: CASSQVGRFGGMGHTEAFF. CDR3 in DNA: TGTGCCAGCAGCCAAGTCGGGAGGTTCGGGGGAATGGGGCACACTGAAGCTTTCTTT.